A single TCR beta chain is shown here with its context. The data stem from a study of technical replicates of blood from several donors. The CDR3 spans 15 residues. CDR1 and CDR2 from the germline V gene are SGHRS and YFSETQ. Trimming removed 0 bases from V and 2 bases from J, with 12 bases in between. Profiled with immunoSEQ multiplex PCR; TCRdb holds only in-frame clones, not every one. The sample contains fewer than 90,000 clones, around 94% of which appear only once. This sequence joins TRBV5-1 and TRBJ2-7, with D tentatively TRBD1 (5 bases). This sequence originates from a human donor in good health. Input material: T cells isolated from PBMCs. The DNA of the CDR3 is TGCGCCAGCAGCTTGGTGTGGTCAGGGACCTACGAGCAGTACTTC. Amino acid sequence: CASSLVWSGTYEQYF.